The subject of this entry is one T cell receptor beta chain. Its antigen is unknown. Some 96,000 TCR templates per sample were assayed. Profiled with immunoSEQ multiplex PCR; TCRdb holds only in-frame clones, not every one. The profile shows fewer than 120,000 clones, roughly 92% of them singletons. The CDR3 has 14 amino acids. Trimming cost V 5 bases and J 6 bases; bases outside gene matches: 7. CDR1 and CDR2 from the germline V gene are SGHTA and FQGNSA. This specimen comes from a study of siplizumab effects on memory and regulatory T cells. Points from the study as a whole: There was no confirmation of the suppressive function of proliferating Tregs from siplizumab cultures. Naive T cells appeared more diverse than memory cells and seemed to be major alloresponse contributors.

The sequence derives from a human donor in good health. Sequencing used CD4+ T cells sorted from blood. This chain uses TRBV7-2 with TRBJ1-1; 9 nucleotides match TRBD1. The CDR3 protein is CASSHKTGGPEAFF. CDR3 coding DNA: TGTGCCAGCAGCCACAAAACAGGGGGCCCTGAAGCTTTCTTT. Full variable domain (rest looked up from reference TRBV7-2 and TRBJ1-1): GAGVSQSPSNKVTEKGKDVELRCDPISGHTALYWYRQSLGQGLEFLIYFQGNSAPDKSGLPSDRFSAERTGGSVSTLTIQRTQQEDSAVYLCASSHKTGGPEAFFGQGTRLTVV.